Given below is one TCR beta chain in context. Its antigen remains unidentified. Aged roughly 6 to 100, donors were systemically healthy Caucasians from Russia. The source of the sample is a study of blood T cells in healthy people across ages. Overall study findings and caveats: More naive CD4+ cells and higher diversity marked long-lived donors relative to aged donors.

Germline assignment: CDR1 MNHEY and CDR2 SVGAGI. This CDR3 has 11 amino acids. The germline V and J ends were trimmed by 6 bases and 5 bases, with 7 bases remaining between them. Next came a second PCR, run for about 7 to 12 cycles, which used a sample-barcoded 5' primer along with a J-beta primer mix. Each cDNA molecule received a tag from a template-switch adaptor that had 12 random nucleotides. TCRdb reprocessed the 5' RACE reads with MiXCR, giving one entry per CDR3 protein. The sample carries roughly 800,000 distinct CDR3 sequences, roughly 60% recorded once. The clonotype comes from a man aged 25-45 years in good health. Sample: blood. The chain has TRBV6-5 and TRBJ2-5; no definite D call. The DNA of the CDR3 is TGTGCCAGCAGACGCCACGAGACCCAGTACTTC. This encodes CASRRHETQYF.